This T cell receptor (beta chain) was recorded in a study of OX40 agonist ivuxolimab in advanced cancers. Germline lookup yields CDR1 LNHDA and CDR2 SQIVND (reference sequence). This CDR3 is built from 16 residues. V shed 3 bases and J 6 bases; nucleotides not matched to a gene: 11. Assay: immunoSEQ multiplex PCR; the TCRdb copy retains only in-frame clones and omits some. The sample holds about 85,000 clones, around 87% seen once. This chain connects TRBV19 to TRBJ1-5; 7 nucleotides align to TRBD1. The sequence derives from an adult with an advanced solid tumor such as melanoma, head and neck, liver or kidney cancer. Sequencing was performed on CD4+ or CD8+ T cells sorted from blood, taken in a trial of the OX40 agonist ivuxolimab. The CDR3 loop reads CASSIPGGQIGQPQHF. CDR3 coding DNA: TGTGCCAGTAGTATTCCCGGGGGACAGATCGGTCAGCCCCAGCATTTT.